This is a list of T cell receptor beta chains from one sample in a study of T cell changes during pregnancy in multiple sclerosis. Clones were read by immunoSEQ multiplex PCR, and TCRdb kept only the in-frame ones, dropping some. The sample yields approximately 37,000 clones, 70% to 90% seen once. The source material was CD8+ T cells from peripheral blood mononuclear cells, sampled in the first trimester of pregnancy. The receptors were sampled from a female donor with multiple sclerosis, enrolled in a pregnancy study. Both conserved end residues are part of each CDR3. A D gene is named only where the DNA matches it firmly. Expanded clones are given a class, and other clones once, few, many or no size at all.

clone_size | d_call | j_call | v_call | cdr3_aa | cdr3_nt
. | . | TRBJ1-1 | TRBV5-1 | CASSLAGGGTEAFF | TGCGCCAGCAGCTTGGCGGGGGGCGGCACTGAAGCTTTCTTT
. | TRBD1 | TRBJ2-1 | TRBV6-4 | CASSDRGLNEQFF | TGTGCCAGCAGTGACAGGGGGCTCAATGAGCAGTTCTTC
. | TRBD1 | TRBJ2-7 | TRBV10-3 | CAISVGTGAYEQYF | TGTGCCATCAGTGTCGGGACAGGGGCCTACGAGCAGTACTTC
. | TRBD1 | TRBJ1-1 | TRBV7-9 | CASGQGNTEAFF | TGTGCCAGTGGACAGGGGAACACTGAAGCTTTCTTT
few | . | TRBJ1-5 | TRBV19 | CATTPPGRVDQPQHF | TGTGCCACCACGCCCCCGGGCAGGGTGGATCAGCCCCAGCATTTT
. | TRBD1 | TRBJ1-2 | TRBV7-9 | CASSSLGVTGDYGYTF | TGTGCCAGCAGCTCTTTGGGGGTGACAGGGGACTATGGCTACACCTTC
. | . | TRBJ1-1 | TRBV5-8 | CASSLRQLNTEAFF | TGTGCCAGCAGCTTGCGACAGTTGAACACTGAAGCTTTCTTT
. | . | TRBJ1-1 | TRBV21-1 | CAIPGAAEAFF | TGTGCCATCCCCGGAGCAGCGGAAGCTTTCTTT
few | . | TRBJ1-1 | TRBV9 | CASSARDPGGENTEAFF | TGTGCCAGCAGCGCCAGAGACCCAGGAGGTGAGAACACTGAAGCTTTCTTT
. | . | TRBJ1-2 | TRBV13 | CASSSTGGRANYGYTF | TGTGCCAGCAGCTCGACAGGTGGAAGAGCTAACTATGGCTACACCTTC
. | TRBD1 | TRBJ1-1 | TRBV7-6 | CASVEGANTEAFF | TGTGCCAGCGTGGAGGGGGCGAACACTGAAGCTTTCTTT
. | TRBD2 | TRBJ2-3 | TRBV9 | CASSAVGASGNTDTQYF | TGTGCCAGCAGCGCGGTAGGGGCTAGCGGAAACACAGATACGCAGTATTTT
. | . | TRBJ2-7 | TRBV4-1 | CASRGSGSYEQYF | TGCGCCAGCAGAGGTTCGGGGTCCTACGAGCAGTACTTC
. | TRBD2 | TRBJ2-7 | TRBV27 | CASSFTGTSGGPTYEQYF | TGTGCCAGCAGTTTCACCGGGACTAGCGGGGGTCCTACCTACGAGCAGTACTTC
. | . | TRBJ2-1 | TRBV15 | CATSRGRGLGDEQFF | TGTGCCACCAGCAGAGGGCGGGGACTGGGCGATGAGCAGTTCTTC
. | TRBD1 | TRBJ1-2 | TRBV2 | CASSETGTGGRSYTF | TGTGCCAGCAGTGAAACCGGGACAGGGGGCCGGAGCTACACCTTC
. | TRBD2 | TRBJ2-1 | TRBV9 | CASSLGGSGEQFF | TGTGCCAGCAGCTTGGGGGGGAGTGGTGAGCAGTTCTTC
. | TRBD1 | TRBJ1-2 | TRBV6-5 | CASGTGADYGYTF | TGTGCCAGCGGGACAGGGGCTGACTATGGCTACACCTTC
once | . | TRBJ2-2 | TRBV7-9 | CASSSLGPTLFF | TGTGCCAGCAGTTCCCTGGGGCCTACGCTGTTTTTT
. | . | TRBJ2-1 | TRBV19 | CASSSVWGVYNEQFF | TGTGCCAGTAGTTCGGTTTGGGGAGTCTACAATGAGCAGTTCTTC
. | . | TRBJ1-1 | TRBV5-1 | CASLGGTEAFF | TGCGCCAGCCTCGGGGGGACTGAAGCTTTCTTT
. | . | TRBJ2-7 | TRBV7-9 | CASRQGSAYEQYF | TGTGCCAGCAGGCAGGGTTCCGCCTACGAGCAGTACTTC
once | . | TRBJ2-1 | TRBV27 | CASSLGGQYNEQFF | TGTGCCAGCAGTCTCGGGGGACAGTATAATGAGCAGTTCTTC
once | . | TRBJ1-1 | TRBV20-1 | CSARKLPEAFF | TGCAGTGCTAGAAAACTCCCTGAAGCTTTCTTT
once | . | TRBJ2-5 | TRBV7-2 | CASSPRDFLYQETQYF | TGTGCCAGCAGTCCCCGGGACTTCCTGTACCAAGAGACCCAGTACTTC
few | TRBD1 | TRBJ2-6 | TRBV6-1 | CASQQGDGANVLTF | TGTGCCAGCCAACAGGGGGATGGGGCCAACGTCCTGACTTTC
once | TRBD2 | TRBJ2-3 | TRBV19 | CASSTGLAGFTDTQYF | TGTGCCAGTAGTACGGGCCTAGCGGGGTTCACAGATACGCAGTATTTT
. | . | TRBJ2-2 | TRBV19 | CASRQGGGRTGELFF | TGTGCCAGTAGACAAGGGGGGGGGCGGACCGGGGAGCTGTTTTTT
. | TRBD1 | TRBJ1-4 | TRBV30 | CAWRPGQGYEKLFF | TGTGCCTGGCGACCGGGACAGGGGTATGAAAAACTGTTTTTT
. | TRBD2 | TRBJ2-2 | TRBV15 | CATSAAGDTGELFF | TGTGCCACCAGCGCGGCGGGGGACACCGGGGAGCTGTTTTTT
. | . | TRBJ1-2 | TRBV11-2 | CASSLGMGAGYGYTF | TGTGCCAGCAGCTTAGGAATGGGGGCAGGCTATGGCTACACCTTC
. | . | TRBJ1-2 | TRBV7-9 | CASSYVTANYGYTF | TGTGCCAGCAGCTACGTGACAGCTAACTATGGCTACACCTTC
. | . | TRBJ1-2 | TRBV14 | CASSRGGNRHGYTF | TGTGCCAGCAGCCGAGGAGGGAACAGGCATGGCTACACCTTC
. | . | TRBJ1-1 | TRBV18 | CASSPRGEIGTEAFF | TGTGCCAGCTCACCGCGGGGCGAGATTGGCACTGAAGCTTTCTTT
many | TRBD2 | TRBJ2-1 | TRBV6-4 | CASSGREGNEQFF | TGTGCCAGCAGTGGGCGGGAGGGCAATGAGCAGTTCTTC
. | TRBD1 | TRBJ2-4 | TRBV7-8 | CASSQGTGGAKNIQYF | TGTGCCAGCAGCCAAGGGACAGGGGGAGCCAAAAACATTCAGTACTTC
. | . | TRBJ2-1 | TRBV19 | CASSILPASYNEQFF | TGTGCCAGTAGTATTCTGCCAGCGTCCTACAATGAGCAGTTCTTC
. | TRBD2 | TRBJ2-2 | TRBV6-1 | CASERGVYTGELFF | TGTGCCAGCGAGCGGGGGGTCTACACCGGGGAGCTGTTTTTT
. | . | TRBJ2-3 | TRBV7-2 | CASSLETSPLQYF | TGTGCCAGCAGCTTAGAAACTAGTCCTCTTCAGTATTTT
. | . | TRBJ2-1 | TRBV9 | CASSGLGGEQFF | TGTGCCAGCAGCGGACTCGGCGGTGAGCAGTTCTTC
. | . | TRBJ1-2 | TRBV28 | CASSLGSGYTF | TGTGCCAGCAGTTTAGGCTCGGGCTACACCTTC
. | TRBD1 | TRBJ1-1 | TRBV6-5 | CASSFTGEETEAFF | TGTGCCAGCAGTTTTACAGGGGAAGAGACTGAAGCTTTCTTT
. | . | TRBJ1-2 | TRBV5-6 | CASSLDPGLGGYTF | TGTGCCAGCAGCTTGGACCCGGGACTAGGGGGCTACACCTTC
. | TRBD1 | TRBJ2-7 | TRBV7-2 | CASSDQGARWSYEQYF | TGTGCCAGCAGCGACCAGGGGGCGCGATGGTCCTACGAGCAGTACTTC
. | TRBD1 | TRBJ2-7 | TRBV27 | CASVGTGVTYEQYF | TGTGCCAGCGTAGGGACAGGGGTTACCTACGAGCAGTACTTC
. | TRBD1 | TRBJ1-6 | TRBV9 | CASSPRDRENSPLHF | TGTGCCAGCAGCCCGAGGGACAGGGAAAATTCACCCCTCCACTTT
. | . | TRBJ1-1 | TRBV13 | CASIINGGGQNTEAFF | TGTGCCAGCATCATTAACGGCGGGGGTCAGAACACTGAAGCTTTCTTT
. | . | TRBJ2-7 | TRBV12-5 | CALTAPGSYEQYF | TGTGCCCTGACCGCCCCCGGGAGCTACGAGCAGTACTTC
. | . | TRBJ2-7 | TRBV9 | CASSVDPGPYEQYF | TGTGCCAGCAGCGTAGACCCAGGGCCCTACGAGCAGTACTTC